This T cell receptor (beta chain) appears in the sequencing data of a study of cytomegalovirus exposure and HLA in healthy donors. The study, taken as a whole, reports: Researchers catalogued over 150 TCR beta chains as cytomegalovirus-associated. Reportedly, cytomegalovirus status was diagnosed with high sensitivity and specificity.

Here immunoSEQ multiplex PCR was the method, and the copy in TCRdb shows in-frame clones only, minus some. The sample lists 150,000 to 200,000 clones, roughly 82% seen once, with over 1.3% in the top ten. About this clone itself: Its antigen is unknown.

There are 16 residues in the CDR3. V gave up 2 bases and J gave up 0 bases, with 14 bases separating them. Germline V gene sequence: CDR1 SGHTS, CDR2 YDEGEE. From the roughly 110-subject validation cohort, which was separate from the approximately 670-subject first cohort, the donors were drawn. This TCR derives from a woman under 30 in good health and CMV-seronegative. This chain links TRBV5-8 with TRBJ1-2, with D perhaps TRBD1 (5 bases). Sequenced material: PBMCs. For the CDR3, the DNA is TGTGCCAGCAGCTTTGTAAGGGGTCAAGCTAACTATGGCTACACCTTC. The encoded protein is CASSFVRGQANYGYTF.